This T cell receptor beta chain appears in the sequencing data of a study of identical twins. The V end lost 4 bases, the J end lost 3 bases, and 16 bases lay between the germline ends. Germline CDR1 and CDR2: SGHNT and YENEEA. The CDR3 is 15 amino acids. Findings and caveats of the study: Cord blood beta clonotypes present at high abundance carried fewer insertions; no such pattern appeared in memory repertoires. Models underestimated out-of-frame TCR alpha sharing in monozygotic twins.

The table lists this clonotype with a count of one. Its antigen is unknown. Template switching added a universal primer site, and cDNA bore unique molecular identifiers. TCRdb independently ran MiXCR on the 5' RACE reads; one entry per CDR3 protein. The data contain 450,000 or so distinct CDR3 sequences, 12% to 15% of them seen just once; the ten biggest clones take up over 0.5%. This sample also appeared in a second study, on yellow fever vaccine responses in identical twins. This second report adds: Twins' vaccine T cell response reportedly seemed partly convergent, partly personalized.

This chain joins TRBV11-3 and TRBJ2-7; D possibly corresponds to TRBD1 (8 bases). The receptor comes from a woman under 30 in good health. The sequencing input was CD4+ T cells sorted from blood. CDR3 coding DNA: TGTGCCAGCAGCTGGAACACAGGGGGGGACTACGAGCAGTACTTC. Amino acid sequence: CASSWNTGGDYEQYF.